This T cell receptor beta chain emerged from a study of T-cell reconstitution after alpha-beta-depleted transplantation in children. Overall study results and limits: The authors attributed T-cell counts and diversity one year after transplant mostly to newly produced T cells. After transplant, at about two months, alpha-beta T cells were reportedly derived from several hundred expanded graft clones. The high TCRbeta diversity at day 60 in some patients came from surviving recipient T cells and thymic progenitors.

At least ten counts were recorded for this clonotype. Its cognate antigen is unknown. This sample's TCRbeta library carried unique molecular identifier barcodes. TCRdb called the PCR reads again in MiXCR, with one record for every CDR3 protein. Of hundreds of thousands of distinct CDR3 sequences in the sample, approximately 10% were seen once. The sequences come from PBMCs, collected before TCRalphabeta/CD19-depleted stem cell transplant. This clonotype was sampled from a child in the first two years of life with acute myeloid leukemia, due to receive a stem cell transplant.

The CDR3 spells CASIRGPTEAFF. The CDR3 coding sequence is TGTGCCAGTATCAGGGGGCCCACTGAAGCTTTCTTT. This chain links TRBV19 with TRBJ1-1, with TRBD1 matching 8 bases. The CDR3 runs to 12 residues. Germline V gene sequence: CDR1 LNHDA, CDR2 SQIVND (reference sequence). Germline trimming cut 7 bases from V and 4 bases from J; bases unmatched to any gene: 2. Full variable domain (remainder filled in from reference TRBV19 and TRBJ1-1): DGGITQSPKYLFRKEGQNVTLSCEQNLNHDAMYWYRQDPGQGLRLIYYSQIVNDFQKGDIAEGYSVSREKKESFPLTVTSAQKNPTAFYLCASIRGPTEAFFGQGTRLTVV.